The next 29 T cell receptor beta chains were all read from a single sample in a study of blood T cell repertoires in COVID-19. The assay was immunoSEQ multiplex PCR, and TCRdb's table has in-frame clones only and misses some. The sample lists around 30,000 clones, roughly 73% occurring once. Material: peripheral blood. The receptors originated from an older man with active or convalescent COVID-19.

The chain combines TRBV5-1 with TRBJ2-3; D call uncertain. Trimming left V 1 base short and J 4 bases short, with 16 bases between. CDR1 and CDR2 (germline): SGHRS, YFSETQ. The CDR3 has 16 amino acids. For the CDR3, the DNA is TGCGCCAGCAGCTTGCGTCCGTCGTGGCAGGCAGATACGCAGTATTTT. This encodes CASSLRPSWQADTQYF. Filled out from reference TRBV5-1 and TRBJ2-3, the complete variable domain reads KAGVTQTPRYLIKTRGQQVTLSCSPISGHRSVSWYQQTPGQGLQFLFEYFSETQRNKGNFPGRFSGRQFSNSRSEMNVSTLELGDSALYLCASSLRPSWQADTQYFGPGTRLTVL.

This chain connects TRBV7-2 to TRBJ2-7; 11 nucleotides agree with TRBD2. After removal of 5 bases from V and 7 bases from J, the junction contained 7 bases not matched to a gene. Germline V CDR1 and CDR2: SGHTA, FQGNSA. The CDR3 is 14 residues long. CDR3 region: CASSPATSGMEQYF. The CDR3 DNA reads TGTGCCAGCAGCCCCGCGACTAGCGGGATGGAGCAGTACTTC. Complete variable domain (other parts from reference TRBV7-2 and TRBJ2-7): GAGVSQSPSNKVTEKGKDVELRCDPISGHTALYWYRQSLGQGLEFLIYFQGNSAPDKSGLPSDRFSAERTGGSVSTLTIQRTQQEDSAVYLCASSPATSGMEQYFGPGTRLTVT.

To note about this clone: A read error is likely, as this CDR3 ends without the conserved phenylalanine or tryptophan. The DNA is omitted, as the CDR3 cannot be located on it reliably, and the CDR3 follows TCRdb's listing. V usage is TRBV5-6 and J usage is TRBJ1-2; TRBD1 reflects the table's D call only, with no check against the DNA. The CDR3 is 13 amino acids long, termini counted. Germline loops: CDR1 SGHDT, CDR2 YYEEEE. CDR3 sequence: CASSLGSGRGVEC.

V gene TRBV28 combines with J gene TRBJ2-7; D possibly corresponds to TRBD2 (6 bases). The CDR3 is 14 amino acids. Trimming pared 4 bases from V and 4 bases from J, leaving 14 bases between. Germline CDR1 is MDHEN and CDR2 is SYDVKM. CDR3 nucleotide sequence: TGTGCCAGCAGTTCCCGGGACTGGAGATACGAGCAGTACTTC. This sequence encodes CASSSRDWRYEQYF.

The CDR3 coding sequence is TGTGCCAGCAGCTCCCCGGGACAGGGGGGAGGCTACACCTTC. Translation: CASSSPGQGGGYTF. V usage is TRBV28 and J usage is TRBJ1-2; 11 bases match TRBD1. Germline trimming cut 6 bases from V and 8 bases from J; bases unmatched to any gene: 8. CDR1 and CDR2 from the germline V gene are MDHEN and SYDVKM. This CDR3 comprises 14 residues.

This sequence joins TRBV18 and TRBJ2-2; D ambiguous. The CDR3 runs 14 residues. The V gene lost 3 bases and the J gene lost 3 bases, with 8 bases spanning the gap. Germline-derived CDR1 and CDR2 are KGHSH and LQKENI. The CDR3 nucleotides are TGTGCCAGCTCACCCACTACCTACACCGGGGAGCTGTTTTTT. Its translation: CASSPTTYTGELFF.

This CDR3 is CASSRDTGYMNTEAFF. Written as DNA, the CDR3 is TGTGCCAGCTCACGGGATACGGGATACATGAACACTGAAGCTTTCTTT. V gene TRBV18 combines with J gene TRBJ1-1; D is ambiguous. Germline CDR1 reads KGHSH; CDR2 reads LQKENI. The V end was cut by 4 bases, the J end by 0 bases, with 15 bases between. The CDR3 runs to 16 residues.

The rearrangement links TRBV7-9 to TRBJ1-2; D unresolved. Germline CDR1 SEHNR, CDR2 FQNEAQ (reference sequence). The CDR3 is 16 residues long. V lost 1 base and J 4 bases, leaving 16 bases between the germline ends. The CDR3 DNA follows: TGTGCCAGCAGCTTAGGAGGACCCGGGATAGTCTATGGCTACACCTTC. Protein: CASSLGGPGIVYGYTF.

CDR3 sequence reads: CASSKLAGGSYNEQFF. The CDR3 DNA sequence: TGTGCCAGCAGTAAACTAGCGGGGGGCTCCTACAATGAGCAGTTCTTC. The genes are TRBV6-4 and TRBJ2-1, with 12 nucleotides matching TRBD2. V trimming: 5 bases; J trimming: 0 bases; junction bases outside the gene matches: 2. The CDR3 loop spans 16 amino acids. The germline V gene encodes CDR1 MRHNA and CDR2 SNTAGT.

As DNA, the CDR3 is TGTGCCAGCAATGGACAGGGACCCTACAATGAGCAGTTCTTC. It encodes CASNGQGPYNEQFF. The chain employs TRBV6-5 and TRBJ2-1; TRBD1 aligns across 8 bases. CDR3 length: 14 residues. V shed 7 bases, J shed 2 bases, and the junction held 4 bases outside the gene matches. The germline V gene has CDR1 MNHEY and CDR2 SVGAGI.

The chain couples TRBV7-9 to TRBJ2-1; 9 positions agree with TRBD2. The CDR3 length is 15 residues. J was trimmed by 4 bases and V by 1 base; bases with no gene match: 2. CDR1 is SEHNR and CDR2 is FQNEAQ in the germline V gene (reference sequence). Here the CDR3 reads CASSLGSGGYNEQFF. CDR3 DNA sequence: TGTGCCAGCAGCTTAGGGAGCGGGGGGTACAATGAGCAGTTCTTC. The full variable domain, its missing parts supplied by reference TRBV7-9 and TRBJ2-1, is DTGVSQNPRHKITKRGQNVTFRCDPISEHNRLYWYRQTLGQGPEFLTYFQNEAQLEKSRLLSDRFSAERPKGSFSTLEIQRTEQGDSAMYLCASSLGSGGYNEQFFGPGTRLTVL.

The chain is built from TRBV9 and TRBJ2-2, with D possibly being TRBD2 (5 bases). Germline V lookup: CDR1 SGDLS, CDR2 YYNGEE. This CDR3 region has 14 residues. V lost 0 bases and J 3 bases, leaving 6 bases between the germline ends. The CDR3 DNA is TGTGCCAGCAGCGTAGAAGCGGACACCGGGGAGCTGTTTTTT. Translated, it gives CASSVEADTGELFF.

This chain joins TRBV18 and TRBJ2-7; the D gene is possibly TRBD2 (5 bases). The CDR3 has 15 residues. Germline V gene data show CDR1 as KGHSH and CDR2 as LQKENI. V gave up 2 bases and J gave up 7 bases, with 18 bases separating them. The CDR3 spells CASSPMDASEREQYF. DNA for the CDR3: TGTGCCAGCTCACCAATGGACGCGAGTGAGCGGGAGCAGTACTTC.

The J gene is TRBJ1-5, the V gene TRBV20-1; D ambiguous. The length of the CDR3 is 14 residues. The germline V and J ends were trimmed by 3 bases and 0 bases, with 9 bases remaining between them. Germline V gene data show CDR1 as DFQATT and CDR2 as SNEGSKA (reference sequence). CDR3 loop: CSASTGISNQPQHF. The CDR3 DNA is TGCAGTGCTAGTACGGGAATTAGCAATCAGCCCCAGCATTTT.

V is TRBV5-1 and J is TRBJ1-3; D perhaps matches TRBD1 (5 bases). Germline CDR1 SGHRS, CDR2 YFSETQ. The CDR3 spans 15 residues. Trimming left V 2 bases short and J 13 bases short, with 22 bases between. The CDR3: CASSLYPGPDKLIYF. In DNA form, the CDR3 reads TGCGCCAGCAGCTTATACCCCGGGCCGGACAAATTAATATATTTT.

V gene TRBV7-8 combines with J gene TRBJ1-3; D is undetermined. The CDR3 has 17 amino acids. The V gene's germline CDR1 is SGHVS and CDR2 FQNEAQ. Trimming pared 0 bases from V and 0 bases from J, leaving 12 bases between. CDR3 sequence (DNA): TGTGCCAGCAGCTTAGCTGAGGTCTCCAGCTCTGGAAACACCATATATTTT. Its translation is CASSLAEVSSSGNTIYF.

The chain joins TRBV28 to TRBJ2-2, with 7 bases lining up with TRBD1. CDR1 and CDR2 (germline): MDHEN, SYDVKM. The ends lost 4 bases at V and 1 base at J; junction bases unmatched: 0. The CDR3 runs to 14 residues. The CDR3 here is CASSWTGNTGELFF. Written as DNA, the CDR3 is TGTGCCAGCAGTTGGACAGGGAACACCGGGGAGCTGTTTTTT.

J is TRBJ2-7 and V is TRBV11-3; a possible D gene is TRBD1 (6 bases). The CDR3 spans 15 residues. The V end lost 5 bases, the J end lost 3 bases, and 17 bases lay between the germline ends. Germline-derived CDR1 and CDR2 are SGHNT and YENEEA. The CDR3 coding sequence is TGTGCCAGCAGCCCCTACAGGGCACCTAACTACGAGCAGTACTTC. It codes for CASSPYRAPNYEQYF. The full variable domain, completed using reference TRBV11-3 and TRBJ2-7, is EAGVVQSPRYKIIEKKQPVAFWCNPISGHNTLYWYLQNLGQGPELLIRYENEEAVDDSQLPKDRFSAERLKGVDSTLKIQPAELGDSAVYLCASSPYRAPNYEQYFGPGTRLTVT.

This clone was seen once. The chain links TRBV18 to TRBJ1-6, with 7 bases lining up with TRBD1. CDR3 length equals 15 residues. With 3 bases clipped from V and 6 bases from J, the junction kept 5 bases outside the gene matches. Germline CDR1 is KGHSH and CDR2 is LQKENI. The CDR3 protein is CASSPPGQFNSPLHF. CDR3 nucleotides: TGTGCCAGCTCACCCCCGGGACAGTTTAATTCACCCCTCCACTTT.

This chain links TRBV15 with TRBJ2-5; the D gene is possibly TRBD1 (5 bases). This CDR3 region has 13 residues. The germline gives CDR1 LNHNV, CDR2 YYDKDF (reference sequence). With 1 base removed from V and 5 bases from J, the gap between germline ends came to 8 bases. The CDR3 protein is CATSRGRVETQYF. The CDR3 region has the DNA TGTGCCACCAGCAGAGGCAGGGTCGAGACCCAGTACTTC.

The chain employs TRBV7-9 and TRBJ2-1; TRBD1 aligns across 9 bases. Trimming took 6 bases from V and 8 from J; bases not matched to a gene: 8. The CDR3 runs 14 residues. Germline CDR1 and CDR2: SEHNR and FQNEAQ (reference sequence). The CDR3 DNA reads as TGTGCCAGCAGGCTAGGGACAGGGAACGATGAGCAGTTCTTC. As protein: CASRLGTGNDEQFF.

The V and J genes are TRBV3-1 (or the pseudogene TRBV3-2) and TRBJ2-1, with 14 positions matching TRBD2. There are 15 residues in the CDR3. V was clipped by 4 bases and J by 12 bases; unmatched bases: 8. In germline, CDR1 is LGHDT, CDR2 YNNKEL (reference sequence). The CDR3 sequence is CASSPTSGRADGQFF. In nucleotides, the CDR3 is TGTGCCAGCAGCCCGACTAGCGGGAGGGCCGATGGGCAGTTCTTC.

The chain uses TRBV5-1 and TRBJ2-5, with 12 bases lining up with TRBD2. Germline trimming cut 4 bases from V and 4 bases from J; bases unmatched to any gene: 11. CDR3 length equals 17 residues. Germline V gene lookup returns CDR1 SGHRS and CDR2 YFSETQ. For the CDR3, the DNA is TGCGCCAGCAGCCCGGCACTAGCGGGAGGCCTTTTAGAGACCCAGTACTTC. Encoded protein: CASSPALAGGLLETQYF.

The chain couples TRBV5-1 to TRBJ2-7; D is possibly TRBD2 (7 bases). Per the germline V gene, CDR1 is SGHRS and CDR2 is YFSETQ. The CDR3 loop spans 16 amino acids. The ends were cut back, 6 bases at V and 3 bases at J, with 22 bases in the middle. The CDR3 region is CASKGGVAGPNYEQYF. CDR3 nucleotide sequence: TGCGCCAGCAAGGGGGGAGTAGCGGGCCCCAACTACGAGCAGTACTTC.

The chain recombines TRBV18 with TRBJ1-4, with 7 bases identical to TRBD1. V was pared by 5 bases and J by 0 bases, with 6 bases of the junction left unmatched. This CDR3 has 16 amino acids. Germline V gives CDR1 KGHSH, CDR2 LQKENI. The CDR3 sequence: CASSAGQAATNEKLFF. The CDR3 DNA reads as TGTGCCAGCTCAGCAGGACAGGCGGCAACTAATGAAAAACTGTTTTTT.

This clone was detected a few times. V gene TRBV7-2 combines with J gene TRBJ1-2; 8 bases line up with TRBD1. Per the germline V gene, CDR1 is SGHTA and CDR2 is FQGNSA. The CDR3 runs 18 residues. With V trimmed by 1 base and J by 5 bases, 15 bases remained unmatched. In nucleotides, the CDR3 is TGTGCCAGCAGCTTAGTCGGAGGGGCAGGGGGCGCGGGGTATGGCTACACCTTC. Its translation is CASSLVGGAGGAGYGYTF.

The V and J genes are TRBV7-9 and TRBJ2-3; the D gene is possibly TRBD2 (6 bases). Germline CDR1 SEHNR, CDR2 FQNEAQ (reference sequence). Trimming pared 6 bases from V and 3 bases from J, leaving 22 bases between. The CDR3 totals 17 residues. The CDR3 sequence is CASSHFDAGFLTDTQYF. DNA for the CDR3: TGTGCCAGCAGTCATTTCGACGCGGGATTTTTAACAGATACGCAGTATTTT.

The chain employs TRBV7-6 and TRBJ2-1; 8 bases align to TRBD2. CDR1 SGHVS and CDR2 FNYEAQ come from the germline V gene. The V segment lost 0 bases and the J segment 11 bases; nucleotides outside the gene matches: 6. The CDR3 loop spans 14 amino acids. The CDR3 sequence is CASSLASSGGQQFF. The DNA of the CDR3 is TGTGCCAGCAGCTTAGCGTCCTCGGGAGGGCAGCAGTTCTTC.

J is TRBJ2-1 and V is TRBV5-8, with D tentatively TRBD1 (6 bases). V was shortened by 2 bases and J by 4 bases, with 13 bases between the two germline ends. CDR3 length equals 15 residues. Germline V gene lookup returns CDR1 SGHTS and CDR2 YDEGEE. The CDR3 loop reads CASSLFQGKYNEQFF. DNA for the CDR3: TGTGCCAGCAGCTTATTCCAGGGGAAATACAATGAGCAGTTCTTC.